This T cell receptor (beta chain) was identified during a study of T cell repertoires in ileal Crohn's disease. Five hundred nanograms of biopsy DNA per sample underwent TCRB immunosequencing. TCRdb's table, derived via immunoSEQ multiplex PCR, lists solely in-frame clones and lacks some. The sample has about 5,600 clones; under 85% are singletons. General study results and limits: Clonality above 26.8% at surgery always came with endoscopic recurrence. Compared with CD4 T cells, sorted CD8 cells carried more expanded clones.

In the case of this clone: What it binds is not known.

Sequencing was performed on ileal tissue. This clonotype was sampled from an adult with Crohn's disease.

CDR3 region: CASRPGLAGQSSYNEQFF. CDR3 bases: TGTGCCAGCAGACCGGGACTAGCGGGCCAAAGCTCCTACAATGAGCAGTTCTTC. The rearrangement uses TRBV5-5 and TRBJ2-1, with TRBD2 matching over 12 bases. The CDR3 consists of 18 residues. V dropped 5 bases and J dropped 0; count of bases not matched to a gene: 9. Germline V CDR1 and CDR2: SGHKS, YYEKEE (reference sequence).